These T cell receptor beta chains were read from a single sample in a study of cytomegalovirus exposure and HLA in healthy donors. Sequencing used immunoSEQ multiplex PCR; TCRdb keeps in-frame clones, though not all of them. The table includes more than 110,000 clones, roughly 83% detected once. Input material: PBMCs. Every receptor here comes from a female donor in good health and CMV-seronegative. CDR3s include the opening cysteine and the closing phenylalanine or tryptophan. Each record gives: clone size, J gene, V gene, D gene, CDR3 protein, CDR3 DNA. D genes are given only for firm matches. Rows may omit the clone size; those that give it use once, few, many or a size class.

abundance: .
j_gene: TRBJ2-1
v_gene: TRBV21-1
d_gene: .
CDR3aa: CASSRCRQQVSYNEQFF
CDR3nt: TGTGCCAGCAGCCGCTGCCGACAGCAGGTTTCCTACAATGAGCAGTTCTTC

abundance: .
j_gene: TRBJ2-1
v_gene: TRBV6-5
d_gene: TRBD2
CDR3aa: CASALGSGGYNEQFF
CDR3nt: TGTGCCAGCGCCCTTGGGAGCGGGGGATACAATGAGCAGTTCTTC

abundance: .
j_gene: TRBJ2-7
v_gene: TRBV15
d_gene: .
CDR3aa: CATSRNTGTGYEQYF
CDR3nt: TGTGCCACCAGCCGCAATACAGGAACGGGCTACGAGCAGTACTTC

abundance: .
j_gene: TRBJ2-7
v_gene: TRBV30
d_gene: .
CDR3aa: CAWSSRQRIIF
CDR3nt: TGTGCCTGGAGTTCTCGACAGCGCATTATCTTC

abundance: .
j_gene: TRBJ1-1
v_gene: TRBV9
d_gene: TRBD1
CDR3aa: CASSPGAGGHENTEAFF
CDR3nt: TGTGCCAGCAGCCCTGGCGCAGGGGGCCACGAGAACACTGAAGCTTTCTTT

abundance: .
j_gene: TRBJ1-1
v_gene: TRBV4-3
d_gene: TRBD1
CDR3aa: CASSQDQGVAFF
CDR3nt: TGCGCCAGCAGCCAAGATCAGGGGGTGGCTTTCTTT

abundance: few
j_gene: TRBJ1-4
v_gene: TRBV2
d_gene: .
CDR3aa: CASSVPRGGDEKLFF
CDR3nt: TGTGCCAGCAGTGTTCCCCGGGGTGGAGATGAAAAACTGTTTTTT

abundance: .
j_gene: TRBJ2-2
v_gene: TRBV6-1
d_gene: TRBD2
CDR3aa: CASSERWGGGETGELFF
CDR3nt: TGTGCCAGCAGTGAAAGGTGGGGGGGAGGCGAGACCGGGGAGCTGTTTTTT

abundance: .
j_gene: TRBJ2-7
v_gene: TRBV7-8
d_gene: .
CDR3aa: CASSPPRGNEQYF
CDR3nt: TGTGCCAGCAGCCCCCCTAGGGGAAACGAGCAGTACTTC

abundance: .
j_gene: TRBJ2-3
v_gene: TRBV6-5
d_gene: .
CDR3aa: CASSGSPTDTQYF
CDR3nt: TGTGCCAGCAGCGGGAGTCCGACAGATACGCAGTATTTT

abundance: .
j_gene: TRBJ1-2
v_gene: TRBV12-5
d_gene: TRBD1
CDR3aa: CASGLVQGAAAIYGYTF
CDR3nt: TGTGCTAGTGGTTTGGTACAGGGGGCCGCGGCGATCTATGGCTACACCTTC

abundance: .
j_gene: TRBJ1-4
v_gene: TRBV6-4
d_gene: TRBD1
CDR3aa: CASRKRQGAISNEKLFF
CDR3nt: TGTGCCAGCAGGAAGAGACAGGGGGCGATCTCTAATGAAAAACTGTTTTTT

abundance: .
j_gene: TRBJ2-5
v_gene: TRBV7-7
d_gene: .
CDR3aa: CASSLAGQQETQYF
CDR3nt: TGTGCTAGCAGCTTGGCGGGACAGCAAGAGACCCAGTACTTC

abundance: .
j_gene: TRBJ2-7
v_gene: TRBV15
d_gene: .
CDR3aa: CATSRDGGYEQYF
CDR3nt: TGTGCCACCAGCAGAGATGGAGGCTACGAGCAGTACTTC

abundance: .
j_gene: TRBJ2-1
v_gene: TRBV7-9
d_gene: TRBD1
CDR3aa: CASSLTGQGYNEQFF
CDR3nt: TGTGCCAGCAGCTTAACGGGACAGGGATACAATGAGCAGTTCTTC

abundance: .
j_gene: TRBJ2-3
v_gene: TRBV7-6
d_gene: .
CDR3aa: CASSLGGSDTQYF
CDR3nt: TGTGCCAGCAGCTTAGGCGGCTCAGATACGCAGTATTTT

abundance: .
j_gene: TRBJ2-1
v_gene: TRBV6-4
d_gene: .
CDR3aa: CASSDSGGDYNEQFF
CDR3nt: TGTGCCAGCAGTGACTCCGGGGGAGACTACAATGAGCAGTTCTTC

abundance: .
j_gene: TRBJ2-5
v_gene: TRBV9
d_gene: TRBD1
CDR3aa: CASTPGTGQETQYF
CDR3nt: TGTGCCAGCACCCCCGGGACAGGGCAAGAGACCCAGTACTTC

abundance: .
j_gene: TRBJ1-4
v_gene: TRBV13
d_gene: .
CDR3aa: CASSAGREKLFF
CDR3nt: TGTGCCAGCAGCGCCGGGAGGGAAAAACTGTTTTTT

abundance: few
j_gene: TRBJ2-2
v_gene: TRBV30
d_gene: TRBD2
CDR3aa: CAWSRPSGGATGELFF
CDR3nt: TGTGCCTGGAGCCGTCCTAGCGGGGGGGCCACCGGGGAGCTGTTTTTT

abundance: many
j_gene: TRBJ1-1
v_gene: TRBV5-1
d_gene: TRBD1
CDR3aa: CASSPGTGTANTEAFF
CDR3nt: TGCGCCAGCAGCCCGGGGACAGGGACAGCGAACACTGAAGCTTTCTTT

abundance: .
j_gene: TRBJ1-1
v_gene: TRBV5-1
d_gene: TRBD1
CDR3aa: CASSSGGKTEAFF
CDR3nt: TGCGCCAGCAGCTCAGGGGGGAAGACTGAAGCTTTCTTT

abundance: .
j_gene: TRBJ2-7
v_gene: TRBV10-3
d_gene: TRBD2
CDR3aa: CAIRGTSGRKGEQYF
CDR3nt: TGTGCCATCAGGGGGACTAGCGGGAGAAAGGGCGAGCAGTACTTC

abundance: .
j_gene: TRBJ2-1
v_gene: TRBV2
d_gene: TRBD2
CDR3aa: CASSELAGSGEQFF
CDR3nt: TGTGCCAGCAGTGAACTAGCGGGGTCAGGTGAGCAGTTCTTC

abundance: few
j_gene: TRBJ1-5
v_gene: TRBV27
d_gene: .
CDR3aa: CASSPTVHNQPQHF
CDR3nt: TGTGCCAGCAGTCCTACAGTACACAATCAGCCCCAGCATTTT

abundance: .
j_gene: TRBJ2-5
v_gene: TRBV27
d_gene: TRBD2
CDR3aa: CASSLGTSGETQYF
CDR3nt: TGTGCCAGCAGTTTGGGGACTAGCGGGGAGACCCAGTACTTC

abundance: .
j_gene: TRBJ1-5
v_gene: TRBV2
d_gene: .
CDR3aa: CASSVGGYQPQHF
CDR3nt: TGTGCCAGCAGTGTCGGGGGGTATCAGCCCCAGCATTTT

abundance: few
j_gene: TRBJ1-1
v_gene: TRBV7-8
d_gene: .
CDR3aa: CASSTTVYTEAFF
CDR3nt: TGTGCCAGCAGCACGACAGTTTACACTGAAGCTTTCTTT

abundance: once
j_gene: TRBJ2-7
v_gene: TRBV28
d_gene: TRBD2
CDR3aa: CASTLGGLAAYEQYF
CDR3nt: TGTGCCAGCACCCTAGGCGGGCTAGCGGCCTACGAGCAGTACTTC

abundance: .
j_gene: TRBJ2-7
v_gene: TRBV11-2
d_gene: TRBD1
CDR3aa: CASSLGDRDYEQYF
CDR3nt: TGTGCCAGCAGCTTAGGGGACAGGGATTACGAGCAGTACTTC

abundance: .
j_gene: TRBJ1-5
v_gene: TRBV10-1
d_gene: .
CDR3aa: CASSESPSSPQHF
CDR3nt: TGCGCCAGCAGTGAGTCTCCTTCCTCCCCCCAGCATTTT

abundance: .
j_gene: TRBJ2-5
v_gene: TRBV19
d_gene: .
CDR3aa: CASSPKLQETQYF
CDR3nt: TGTGCCAGTAGTCCTAAGCTCCAAGAGACCCAGTACTTC

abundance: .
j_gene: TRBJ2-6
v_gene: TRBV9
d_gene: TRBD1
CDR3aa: CASSVDRDSSGANVLTF
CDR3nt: TGTGCCAGCAGCGTAGACAGGGACAGCTCTGGGGCCAACGTCCTGACTTTC

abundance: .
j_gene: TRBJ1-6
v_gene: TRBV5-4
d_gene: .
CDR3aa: CASSWGVGGSPLHF
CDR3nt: TGTGCCAGCAGCTGGGGCGTTGGGGGCTCACCCCTCCACTTT

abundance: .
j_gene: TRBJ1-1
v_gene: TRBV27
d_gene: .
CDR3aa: CASSSGVEANTEAFF
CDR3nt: TGTGCCAGCAGTTCGGGAGTTGAAGCAAACACTGAAGCTTTCTTT

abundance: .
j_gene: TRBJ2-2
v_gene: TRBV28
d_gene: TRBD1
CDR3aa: CATIRTGPTGELFF
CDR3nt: TGTGCCACCATACGGACAGGGCCCACCGGGGAGCTGTTTTTT